The source of this T cell receptor beta chain is a study of CD8 T cells in Susac syndrome. In regard to this clonotype: Germline is not matched at one junction end, which may reflect a read error.

CD8+ and CD4+ T cells were negatively isolated; TEMRA cells were FACS-enriched. The CDR3 has 14 residues. Germline values: CDR1 MNHEY, CDR2 SVGAGI. Random hexamers primed reverse transcription of 0.5 to 1 ug RNA. The amplification used immunoSEQ multiplex PCR on TCR beta CDR3; it spanned 54 Vbeta and 13 Jbeta. TCRdb called the immunoSEQ multiplex PCR reads again in MiXCR, with one record for every CDR3 protein. The sample records under 550,000 distinct CDR3 sequences, about 85% being singletons. The TCR comes from a human donor with multiple sclerosis. The sequenced sample consisted of CD8+ T cells from PBMCs. V usage is TRBV6-5 and J usage is TRBJ1-5; TRBD1 might be the D (6 bases). DNA for the CDR3: TGTGCCAGCAGTCACTCAGCGGGGGGCCAGCCCCAGCATTTT. This codes for CASSHSAGGQPQHF.